The next 9 T cell receptor beta chains were all read from a single sample in a study of blood T cells in healthy people across ages. Together with a sample-barcoded 5' primer, a J-beta primer mix was included in a second PCR lasting about 6 to 11 cycles. In TCRdb, the 5' RACE reads were re-called with MiXCR into one record per CDR3 protein. The top ten hold 30% to 35% of the sample, which has about 680,000 distinct CDR3 sequences, 49% seen once. The sample comprised blood. These receptors came from a woman in her sixties in good health.

This clonotype was seen only a few times. The rearrangement links TRBV12-3 or TRBV12-4 to TRBJ2-3; 8 bases agree with TRBD1. The CDR3 has 14 amino acids. V shed 8 bases, J shed 4 bases, and the junction held 8 bases outside the gene matches. CDR3 residues: CASPGQDNPDTQYF. The CDR3 bases are TGTGCCAGCCCGGGACAGGACAACCCAGATACGCAGTATTTT.

The J gene is TRBJ1-6, the V gene TRBV7-2; the D gene is possibly TRBD1 (5 bases). The germline V gene has CDR1 SGHTA and CDR2 FQGNSA. V lost 5 bases and J 7 bases, leaving 15 bases between the germline ends. The CDR3 contains 15 residues. The CDR3 protein is CASSLNGARNSPLHF. The CDR3 DNA is TGTGCCAGCAGCCTAAACGGGGCCCGGAATTCACCCCTCCACTTT.

In the case of this clonotype: A read error may produce the germline difference seen at one junction end. The chain carries TRBV4-2 and TRBJ2-1, with TRBD2 matching 7 bases. Germline V gives CDR1 LGHNA, CDR2 YNFKEQ. This CDR3 region has 15 residues. The CDR3 DNA reads TGTGCCAGCAGCCAAGAGGAGCGGGGTAACAATGAGCTGTTCTTC. This encodes CASSQEERGNNELFF.

The chain couples TRBV24-1 to TRBJ2-6; D is ambiguous. Deletions cut 3 bases from V and 6 bases from J, with 23 bases between. There are 19 residues in the CDR3. Germline V lookup: CDR1 KGHDR, CDR2 SFDVKD. The CDR3 coding sequence is TGTGCCACCAGTGATCCGCCACACCTTCTTGGTCGCGTGGCCAACGTCCTGACTTTC. Protein: CATSDPPHLLGRVANVLTF.

As DNA, the CDR3 is TGTGCCAGCAGCGCCTTCCCGGGACAACACAATGAGCAGTTCTTC. This encodes CASSAFPGQHNEQFF. This chain joins TRBV9 and TRBJ2-1, with D possibly being TRBD1 (6 bases). This CDR3 is 15 amino acids long. Germline CDR1 and CDR2: SGDLS and YYNGEE. Trimming left V 3 bases short and J 5 bases short, with 15 bases between.

V and J are TRBV20-1 and TRBJ2-1, with 7 bases lining up with TRBD2. The CDR3 sequence is 17 residues long. Germline values: CDR1 DFQATT, CDR2 SNEGSKA (reference sequence). Trimming took 6 bases from V and 6 from J; bases not matched to a gene: 20. The CDR3 DNA follows: TGCAGTGCCTATAGTCCCAGGACTGGGAGGGGTGTCAATGAGCAGTTCTTC. Encoded protein: CSAYSPRTGRGVNEQFF.

This clonotype has just a few counts. CDR3 sequence reads: CSARPGQGGSPLHF. The CDR3 DNA reads as TGCAGTGCTAGGCCTGGACAGGGCGGGTCACCCCTCCACTTT. This rearrangement joins TRBV20-1 to TRBJ1-6, with 8 bases that match TRBD1. Germline-derived CDR1 and CDR2 are DFQATT and SNEGSKA (reference sequence). With 3 bases clipped from V and 10 bases from J, the junction kept 8 bases outside the gene matches. The CDR3 totals 14 residues.

The chain links TRBV10-3 to TRBJ2-5; D is unresolved. V lost 4 bases and J lost 5, with 5 bases in between. CDR3 length equals 11 residues. Germline CDR1 ENHRY, CDR2 SYGVKD. Here the CDR3 DNA reads TGTGCCATCAGTGCTCGGGAGACCCAGTACTTC. It specifies CAISARETQYF.

This clonotype turned up a few times. The chain employs TRBV9 and TRBJ1-1, with D perhaps matching TRBD1 (6 bases). The CDR3 sequence is 14 residues long. In germline, CDR1 is SGDLS, CDR2 YYNGEE. The germline V and J ends were trimmed by 0 bases and 5 bases, with 11 bases remaining between them. The CDR3 DNA reads as TGTGCCAGCAGCGTAGAGGGGGGAGGAACTGAAGCTTTCTTT. Translating gives CASSVEGGGTEAFF.